These 15 T cell receptor beta chains were all obtained from the same sample, sequenced in a study of cytomegalovirus exposure and HLA in healthy donors. Amplification used 60 Vbeta primers and 13 Jbeta primers. TCRdb's table, derived via immunoSEQ multiplex PCR, lists solely in-frame clones and lacks some. The sample carries about 160,000 clones, 75% to 80% recorded once. Sequencing input: PBMCs. The receptor source for this set is a woman in her 40s in good health and CMV-seronegative.

V usage is TRBV7-9 and J usage is TRBJ2-3; 9 bases line up with TRBD1. Germline CDR1 SEHNR, CDR2 FQNEAQ (reference sequence). The CDR3 is made up of 16 amino acids. With V trimmed by 3 bases and J by 4 bases, 8 bases remained unmatched. The CDR3 nucleotides read TGTGCCAGCAGCTTTGGGACAGGGAAGGAGGCAGATACGCAGTATTTT. Translating gives CASSFGTGKEADTQYF. Complete variable domain (other parts from reference TRBV7-9 and TRBJ2-3): DTGVSQNPRHKITKRGQNVTFRCDPISEHNRLYWYRQTLGQGPEFLTYFQNEAQLEKSRLLSDRFSAERPKGSFSTLEIQRTEQGDSAMYLCASSFGTGKEADTQYFGPGTRLTVL.

V usage is TRBV29-1 and J usage is TRBJ1-1; possibly TRBD1 for D (6 bases). The CDR3 extends over 12 amino acids. The ends were cut back, 7 bases at V and 3 bases at J, with 12 bases in the middle. Germline V gene sequence: CDR1 SQVTM, CDR2 ANQGSEA. CDR3 in amino acids: CSAGQSYTEAFF. The DNA for the CDR3 is TGCAGCGCTGGACAGTCTTACACTGAAGCTTTCTTT.

The rearrangement uses TRBV6-5 and TRBJ2-5; D perhaps matches TRBD1 (5 bases). The CDR3 has 12 residues. The V end lost 3 bases, the J end lost 7 bases, and 9 bases lay between the germline ends. Looked up from germline, CDR1 is MNHEY and CDR2 is SVGAGI. In nucleotides, the CDR3 is TGTGCCAGCAGTTATCAGGGTGGGACCCAGTACTTC. This gives the protein CASSYQGGTQYF.

The V gene is TRBV5-1, the J gene TRBJ1-5; possible D gene TRBD1, 5 bases. Trimming shortened V by 4 bases and J by 3 bases, and 17 bases separated the two germline ends. The CDR3 extends over 16 amino acids. Germline loops: CDR1 SGHRS, CDR2 YFSETQ. CDR3 residues: CASSEQARGDNQPQHF. CDR3 bases: TGCGCCAGCAGCGAACAGGCGAGAGGAGACAATCAGCCCCAGCATTTT.

This sequence joins TRBV10-2 and TRBJ1-5; 9 bases are shared with TRBD1. Germline assignment: CDR1 WSHSY and CDR2 SAAADI. The CDR3 runs 15 residues. J lost 6 bases, V lost 4 bases, and 7 bases had no gene match. This CDR3 reads CASSVRQGEIQPQHF. The CDR3 region has the DNA TGCGCCAGCAGTGTGCGACAGGGGGAAATTCAGCCCCAGCATTTT.

The rearrangement links TRBV18 to TRBJ1-5; the match to TRBD1 covers 9 bases. V trimming: 5 bases; J trimming: 5 bases; junction bases outside the gene matches: 4. Germline assignment: CDR1 KGHSH and CDR2 LQKENI. This CDR3 has 14 residues. CDR3: CASSTTGGDQPQHF. The CDR3 nucleotides read TGTGCCAGCTCAACTACAGGGGGCGATCAGCCCCAGCATTTT.

This chain's CDR3 is CASSLGIAGNYEQYF. DNA for the CDR3: TGCGCCAGCAGCTTGGGAATTGCGGGGAACTACGAGCAGTACTTC. This rearrangement joins TRBV5-1 to TRBJ2-7, with D possibly TRBD2 on 6 matching bases. CDR1 is SGHRS and CDR2 is YFSETQ in the germline V gene. This CDR3 is built from 15 residues. V was pared by 0 bases and J by 3 bases, with 13 bases between.

The genes are TRBV7-6 and TRBJ2-5; 7 nucleotides match TRBD2. Trimming took 4 bases from V and 5 from J; bases not matched to a gene: 13. The CDR3 length is 16 residues. Looked up from germline, CDR1 is SGHVS and CDR2 is FNYEAQ. This CDR3 reads CASSSRGVRIGETQYF. The CDR3 DNA is TGTGCCAGCAGCTCACGGGGGGTACGGATAGGCGAGACCCAGTACTTC. The whole variable domain, filled in from reference TRBV7-6 and TRBJ2-5, reads GAGVSQSPRYKVTKRGQDVALRCDPISGHVSLYWYRQALGQGPEFLTYFNYEAQQDKSGLPNDRFSAERPEGSISTLTIQRTEQRDSAMYRCASSSRGVRIGETQYFGPGTRLLVL.

The J gene is TRBJ1-1, the V gene TRBV21-1; TRBD1, the table's D call, lacks a check against the DNA. TRBV21-1 is designated a pseudogene. There are 15 residues in the CDR3. This CDR3 is CASSTSGQGFTEAFF. The CDR3 DNA follows: TGTGCCAGCAGCACCTCGGGACAGGGATTCACTGAAGCTTTCTTT.

This clone appeared a single time. This rearrangement joins TRBV11-2 to TRBJ2-5; the D gene is possibly TRBD1 (5 bases). The germline CDR1 and CDR2 sequences are SGHAT and FQNNGV. The CDR3 is 15 amino acids. Between the trimmed V and J ends, which lost 1 base and 1 base, there was a span of 10 bases. CDR3 amino acids: CASSLGGRLQETQYF. DNA of the CDR3: TGTGCCAGCAGCTTAGGGGGCAGGCTCCAAGAGACCCAGTACTTC.

The chain employs TRBV2 and TRBJ1-4; TRBD1 matches at 7 bases. The V and J ends lost 0 bases and 7 bases, in that order; junction bases with no gene match: 8. Per germline, CDR1 SNHLY and CDR2 FYNNEI. This CDR3 spans 16 amino acids. The CDR3 nucleotides read TGTGCCAGCAGTGAAGCGCCAGGGGGACCTGGTGAAAAACTGTTTTTT. This sequence encodes CASSEAPGGPGEKLFF.

V usage is TRBV19 and J usage is TRBJ1-4, with 8 bases lining up with TRBD1. The CDR3 is made up of 15 amino acids. Trimming took 1 base from V and 7 from J; bases not matched to a gene: 5. Per the germline V gene, CDR1 is LNHDA and CDR2 is SQIVND (reference sequence). The CDR3, as DNA: TGTGCCAGTAGTATAGCGGACAGGGTGGTTGAAAAACTGTTTTTT. Encoded protein: CASSIADRVVEKLFF. Using reference TRBV19 and TRBJ1-4 for the parts outside the CDR3, the full variable domain is DGGITQSPKYLFRKEGQNVTLSCEQNLNHDAMYWYRQDPGQGLRLIYYSQIVNDFQKGDIAEGYSVSREKKESFPLTVTSAQKNPTAFYLCASSIADRVVEKLFFGSGTQLSVL.

The chain links TRBV9 to TRBJ2-2; D might be TRBD1 (5 bases). This CDR3 region has 15 residues. V gave up 10 bases and J gave up 4 bases, with 20 bases separating them. From germline, CDR1 is SGDLS and CDR2 YYNGEE. This CDR3 reads CASNRLLSGTGELFF. Here the CDR3 DNA reads TGTGCCTCGAACAGGTTGCTCAGTGGCACCGGGGAGCTGTTTTTT.

The chain joins TRBV28 to TRBJ1-5, with 8 bases lining up with TRBD1. The CDR3 is made up of 14 amino acids. V trimming: 6 bases; J trimming: 6 bases; junction bases outside the gene matches: 7. Germline CDR1 and CDR2: MDHEN and SYDVKM. CDR3: CASSPGQGFQPQHF. Here the CDR3 DNA reads TGTGCCAGCAGCCCCGGACAGGGATTTCAGCCCCAGCATTTT.

Only one count was recorded for this clone. The junction shows a germline mismatch at one end, possibly a read error. The CDR3 region has the DNA TGTGCCAGCAGCCAAGAGTTGGCGGGTCGTGGCTACACCTTC. Its protein product is CASSQELAGRGYTF. This sequence joins TRBV4-1 and TRBJ1-2; D uncertain. The CDR3 spans 14 residues. In germline, CDR1 is MGHRA, CDR2 YSYEKL.